The 24 T cell receptor beta chains below were found in one sample sequenced in a study of cytomegalovirus exposure and HLA in healthy donors. PCR involved 60 Vbeta and 13 Jbeta primers. The method was immunoSEQ multiplex PCR; TCRdb's version includes in-frame clones alone and lacks a portion of them. The data show 90,000 to 95,000 clones, 75% to 85% seen once. The sequencing sample was made of PBMCs. These receptors were collected from a man younger than 35 in good health and CMV-seronegative.

V usage is TRBV10-3 and J usage is TRBJ1-1, with 9 bases fitting TRBD1. This CDR3 has 15 residues. V gave up 4 bases and J gave up 4 bases; unmatched junction bases: 7. Looked up from germline, CDR1 is ENHRY and CDR2 is SYGVKD. CDR3: CAISVYRDRVTEAFF. For the CDR3, the DNA is TGTGCCATCAGTGTTTACCGGGACAGGGTCACTGAAGCTTTCTTT.

This clone was observed once. This chain links TRBV7-2 with TRBJ2-1, with D perhaps TRBD1 (6 bases). The CDR3 loop spans 17 amino acids. From germline, CDR1 is SGHTA and CDR2 FQGNSA. V lost 5 bases and J lost 0, with 17 bases in between. The CDR3: CASSPATTGDSYNEQFF. DNA for the CDR3: TGTGCCAGCAGCCCAGCCACGACAGGTGACTCCTACAATGAGCAGTTCTTC.

The V call is TRBV9, the J call TRBJ2-7; 10 bases align to TRBD1. The CDR3 length is 16 residues. Germline values: CDR1 SGDLS, CDR2 YYNGEE. V gave up 1 base and J gave up 1 base; unmatched junction bases: 5. The CDR3 protein is CASSVRGDRGSYEQYF. Written as DNA, the CDR3 is TGTGCCAGCAGCGTAAGGGGGGACAGGGGTTCCTACGAGCAGTACTTC.

The chain links TRBV11-3 to TRBJ1-1; D is undetermined. Trimming cost V 0 bases and J 2 bases, with 4 bases left between them. The CDR3 extends over 13 amino acids. The germline V gene has CDR1 SGHNT and CDR2 YENEEA. DNA for the CDR3: TGTGCCAGCAGCTTAGAGTCTAACACTGAAGCTTTCTTT. It encodes CASSLESNTEAFF.

This sequence joins TRBV7-6 and TRBJ1-2; TRBD1 matches at 8 bases. The CDR3 contains 13 residues. Germline lookup yields CDR1 SGHVS and CDR2 FNYEAQ. V shed 7 bases and J 3 bases; nucleotides not matched to a gene: 4. The CDR3 nucleotides read TGTGCCAGCACCAAGGGACAGGACTATGGCTACACCTTC. Translated: CASTKGQDYGYTF.

This CDR3 is CASTLNVGRHNSPLHF. In DNA form, the CDR3 reads TGTGCCAGCACCCTCAACGTCGGCAGACACAATTCACCCCTCCACTTT. This sequence joins TRBV5-5 and TRBJ1-6; D remains ambiguous. The germline V and J ends were trimmed by 6 bases and 7 bases, with 20 bases remaining between them. This CDR3 has 16 residues. Germline CDR1 is SGHKS and CDR2 is YYEKEE (reference sequence).

The chain joins TRBV6-5 to TRBJ1-1, with D uncertain. There are 14 residues in the CDR3. Trimming removed 6 bases from V and 0 bases from J, with 11 bases in between. CDR1 is MNHEY and CDR2 is SVGAGI in the germline V gene. CDR3 nucleotides: TGTGCCAGCAGACAAGAGGTGTTGAACACTGAAGCTTTCTTT. This sequence encodes CASRQEVLNTEAFF.

The chain uses TRBV19 and TRBJ1-2, with D possibly being TRBD1 (6 bases). V lost 10 bases to trimming and J lost 5 bases, with 17 bases between them. The germline V gene has CDR1 LNHDA and CDR2 SQIVND (reference sequence). This CDR3 region has 13 residues. The chain's CDR3 is CATTKGGGYGYTF. In DNA form, the CDR3 reads TGTGCCACTACCAAAGGGGGAGGGTATGGCTACACCTTC.

This chain connects TRBV5-1 to TRBJ2-2, with a weak D call TRBD1 (6 bases). V dropped 7 bases and J dropped 0 bases, with 16 bases sitting between them. Germline loops: CDR1 SGHRS, CDR2 YFSETQ. The CDR3 contains 16 residues. CDR3 region: CASSLTGQPNTGELFF. For the CDR3, the DNA is TGCGCCAGCTCTTTAACCGGACAGCCGAACACCGGGGAGCTGTTTTTT.

In its sample, this clone was seen once. The rearrangement links TRBV4-1 to TRBJ1-1, with D unclear. This CDR3 is 13 amino acids long. Germline CDR1 MGHRA, CDR2 YSYEKL. V lost 6 bases, J lost 5 bases, and 13 bases lay in between. The CDR3 DNA reads as TGCGCCAGCAGTAGCGAAAGAGAAACTGAAGCTTTCTTT. Protein: CASSSERETEAFF.

The CDR3 DNA reads as TGCGCCAGCAGCTTGACCGGACTAGCGGGGGCAGTTTCTCTAGCCAAAAACATTCAGTACTTC. The encoded protein is CASSLTGLAGAVSLAKNIQYF. The chain employs TRBV5-1 and TRBJ2-4, with TRBD2 matching over 13 bases. Germline CDR1 SGHRS, CDR2 YFSETQ. CDR3 size: 21 residues. V gave up 1 base and J gave up 0 bases; unmatched junction bases: 13.

CDR3 bases: TGTGCCAGCAGTTACTTCCGGACAGGGGCGGATGGCTACACCTTC. Translated: CASSYFRTGADGYTF. The V gene is TRBV6-5, the J gene TRBJ1-2; TRBD1 agrees at 9 bases. Germline V gene sequence: CDR1 MNHEY, CDR2 SVGAGI. V lost 1 base and J lost 6; bases outside the gene matches: 6. The CDR3 spans 15 residues.

V and J are TRBV10-3 and TRBJ2-7; a weak D match, TRBD1 (6 bases). From germline, CDR1 is ENHRY and CDR2 SYGVKD. This CDR3 contains 14 residues. Trimming cost V 2 bases and J 7 bases, with 15 bases left between them. CDR3 protein: CAISENTGTREQYF. The CDR3 DNA follows: TGTGCCATCAGTGAGAATACAGGGACACGGGAGCAGTACTTC.

The chain carries TRBV5-1 and TRBJ2-7, with no clear D. V was cut by 0 bases and J by 6 bases, with 16 bases left in between. Germline CDR1 reads SGHRS; CDR2 reads YFSETQ. The CDR3 loop spans 15 amino acids. CDR3 nucleotide sequence: TGCGCCAGCAGCTTGGGTGTCCAGACCAGGCGCGAGCAGTACTTC. Translating it yields CASSLGVQTRREQYF.

The chain has TRBV19 and TRBJ2-3, with D tentatively TRBD1 (6 bases). The CDR3 has 17 residues. The ends were cut back, 4 bases at V and 2 bases at J, with 19 bases in the middle. Germline CDR1 is LNHDA and CDR2 is SQIVND (reference sequence). CDR3 DNA: TGTGCCAGTAGTAACGGACGGGGCAGGGGACCCACAGATACGCAGTATTTT. Its protein product is CASSNGRGRGPTDTQYF.

The gene calls are TRBV5-1 and TRBJ2-6; D perhaps matches TRBD1 (6 bases). This CDR3 comprises 19 residues. The ends were cut back, 0 bases at V and 0 bases at J, with 16 bases in the middle. Germline V CDR1 and CDR2: SGHRS, YFSETQ. This chain's CDR3 is CASSLAPGQSFSGANVLTF. CDR3 bases: TGCGCCAGCAGCTTGGCTCCCGGACAGTCCTTCTCTGGGGCCAACGTCCTGACTTTC. Drawing the rest from reference TRBV5-1 and TRBJ2-6, the complete variable domain is KAGVTQTPRYLIKTRGQQVTLSCSPISGHRSVSWYQQTPGQGLQFLFEYFSETQRNKGNFPGRFSGRQFSNSRSEMNVSTLELGDSALYLCASSLAPGQSFSGANVLTFGAGSRLTVL.

The chain uses TRBV2 and TRBJ2-7; no reliable D call. The CDR3 extends over 12 amino acids. Germline assignment: CDR1 SNHLY and CDR2 FYNNEI. V was pared by 10 bases and J by 0 bases, with 10 bases between. Here the CDR3 reads CAIQVRSYEQYF. In nucleotides, the CDR3 is TGTGCCATCCAGGTCCGCTCCTACGAGCAGTACTTC.

This chain connects TRBV2 to TRBJ1-2, with 10 bases aligning to TRBD1. Germline trimming cut 3 bases from V and 8 bases from J; bases unmatched to any gene: 6. Germline CDR1 SNHLY, CDR2 FYNNEI. This CDR3 has 14 amino acids. The CDR3 nucleotides read TGTGCCAGCAGTGACCCGACAGGGGGCTGGGGCTACACCTTC. Translated: CASSDPTGGWGYTF.

Only a few counts were recorded for this clone. The J gene is TRBJ1-3, the V gene TRBV29-1; D is possibly TRBD1 (5 bases). Trimming pared 5 bases from V and 7 bases from J, leaving 15 bases between. CDR3 length: 13 amino acids. CDR1 and CDR2 from the germline V gene are SQVTM and ANQGSEA. This chain's CDR3 is CSVLDSGGNTIYF. In DNA, the CDR3 is TGCAGCGTTCTAGACTCTGGGGGGAACACCATATATTTT.

The rearrangement links TRBV27 to TRBJ2-7, with D possibly TRBD1 on 6 matching bases. Germline V gene data show CDR1 as MNHEY and CDR2 as SMNVEV (reference sequence). The V end lost 4 bases, the J end lost 7 bases, and 17 bases lay between the germline ends. This CDR3 has 14 amino acids. The CDR3 here is CASSSNRVNGEQYF. The CDR3 DNA reads TGTGCCAGCAGTTCAAACAGGGTTAATGGGGAGCAGTACTTC.

The V and J genes are TRBV12-5 and TRBJ1-5; D gene ambiguous. The CDR3 has 14 residues. Germline CDR1 is LGHNT and CDR2 is FRNRAP. Trimming left V 8 bases short and J 4 bases short, with 15 bases between. The CDR3 is CASSGPSMNQPQHF. CDR3 sequence (DNA): TGTGCTAGTTCTGGGCCATCGATGAATCAGCCCCAGCATTTT.

The chain combines TRBV11-1 with TRBJ2-3, with D tentatively TRBD1 (5 bases). Germline V gives CDR1 SGHAT, CDR2 FQDESV (reference sequence). The ends were cut back, 1 base at V and 0 bases at J, with 11 bases in the middle. The CDR3 totals 16 residues. The CDR3 here is CASSLGGRSSTDTQYF. The CDR3 DNA reads as TGTGCCAGCAGCTTAGGGGGCAGGTCTAGCACAGATACGCAGTATTTT.

This sequence joins TRBV5-1 and TRBJ2-7, with D possibly TRBD1 on 7 matching bases. The CDR3 has 15 residues. Trimming removed 3 bases at V and 3 bases at J, with 16 bases between. From germline, CDR1 is SGHRS and CDR2 YFSETQ. The CDR3, as DNA: TGCGCCAGCAGCTGGGGTTGGGGGGACAGCTACGAGCAGTACTTC. Translation gives CASSWGWGDSYEQYF.

V is TRBV7-2 and J is TRBJ1-1, with D possibly TRBD1 on 6 matching bases. V dropped 5 bases and J dropped 7 bases, with 11 bases sitting between them. This CDR3 region has 12 residues. Germline loops: CDR1 SGHTA, CDR2 FQGNSA. The CDR3: CASSPRGIEAFF. The CDR3 DNA is TGTGCCAGCAGCCCTAGGGGGATTGAAGCTTTCTTT.